What follows is one TCR beta chain and its context. Its antigen is undetermined. This sample is drawn from a study of cytomegalovirus exposure and HLA in healthy donors. It was with 60 Vbeta and 13 Jbeta primers that the PCR ran. The data were produced by immunoSEQ multiplex PCR, yet TCRdb's version contains in-frame clones alone and is incomplete. This sample lists 200,000 or so clones; its ten largest clones have approximately 0.74%. Per the germline V gene, CDR1 is MGHRA and CDR2 is YSYEKL. This CDR3 has 14 amino acids. Study-level results: CMV serostatus was the sole immune exposure information available. Analyzed later, most CMV-associated TCR beta chains appeared HLA-restricted. In a later analysis, an Asian-associated ancestry cluster reportedly showed fewer N-insertions than the 666-donor mean.

The donors comprised healthy bone marrow donors. This clonotype originated in a boy aged 5-17 years in good health and CMV-seronegative. The sample was PBMCs. The chain recombines TRBV4-1 with TRBJ2-5, with D unclear. The J call is doubtful: the DNA matches TRBJ2-7 better. DNA of the CDR3: TGCGCCAGCAGCCAAGGGCAGGCTACCTACGAGCAGTACTTC. This encodes CASSQGQATYEQYF.